This T cell receptor (beta chain) was sequenced in a study of OX40 agonist ivuxolimab in advanced cancers. Points from the study as a whole: Also showing low normalized T-cell clonal expansion were some of the nonresponders. Averaging showed that CD8+ T cells had more expanded clones than CD4+ did.

Autoimmune disease history or systemic immunosuppression excluded patients. This clone has a single count. Its specificity is not known. This CDR3 contains 12 residues. Trimming at V came to 1 base and at J to 7 bases, leaving 4 bases not matched to a gene. Per the germline V gene, CDR1 is SQVTM and CDR2 is ANQGSEA. Assay: immunoSEQ multiplex PCR; the TCRdb copy retains only in-frame clones and omits some. The sample includes over 70,000 clones, under 95% of them seen just once. The chain uses TRBV29-1 and TRBJ2-7; TRBD1 aligns across 7 bases. This sequence originates from an adult with an advanced solid tumor such as melanoma, head and neck, liver or kidney cancer. Source: CD4+ or CD8+ T cells sorted from blood, taken in a trial of the OX40 agonist ivuxolimab. CDR3 bases: TGCAGCGTTGAAGGCCAGGGGGATGAGCAGTACTTC. This encodes CSVEGQGDEQYF.